This T cell receptor beta chain was found in a study of patients and donors after allogeneic stem cell transplantation. Via MiXCR, TCRdb re-called the RT-PCR reads, giving one row per CDR3 protein. There are around 200,000 distinct CDR3 sequences in the sample; 35% to 45% occur only once, and about 9.9% lies in the top ten. The germline gives CDR1 SQVTM, CDR2 ANQGSEA. V was trimmed by 6 bases and J by 0 bases, leaving 18 bases between them. This CDR3 contains 16 residues. The chain is built from TRBV29-1 and TRBJ1-3; a possible D gene is TRBD1 (5 bases). The sequencing input was blood, either unsorted or a sorted T cell fraction (not recorded which). This TCR derives from a human donor who was either an allogeneic HSCT recipient or a stem cell or donor lymphocyte infusion donor (not recorded which). It is not recorded whose cells these are; they may come from a transplant donor. CDR3 sequence reads: CSVETRDGSSGNTIYF. The DNA of the CDR3 is TGCAGCGTAGAGACTCGGGACGGCAGCTCTGGAAACACCATATATTTT. Together with reference TRBV29-1 and TRBJ1-3, the CDR3 gives the full variable domain: SAVISQKPSRDICQRGTSLTIQCQVDSQVTMMFWYRQQPGQSLTLIATANQGSEATYESGFVIDKFPISRPNLTFSTLTVSNMSPEDSSIYLCSVETRDGSSGNTIYFGEGSWLTVV.